This TCR beta chain was identified during a study of T-cell reconstitution after alpha-beta-depleted transplantation in children. CDR1 is SGHRS and CDR2 is YFSETQ in the germline V gene. With 0 bases removed from V and 4 bases from J, the gap between germline ends came to 8 bases. The CDR3 runs to 14 residues. Many counts were recorded for this clonotype. Construction of the TCRbeta library involved unique molecular identifiers. TCRdb redid the calling of the PCR reads with MiXCR, one entry per CDR3 protein. The sample holds hundreds of thousands of distinct CDR3 sequences, 9.5% to 13% seen once. The sample here was peripheral blood, taken 180 days after TCRalphabeta/CD19-depleted stem cell transplant. The receptor was isolated from a male patient aged 2 to 9 who had a stem cell transplant for chronic granulomatous disease, so the T cells may come from the graft donor. V gene TRBV5-1 combines with J gene TRBJ2-1; a possible D gene is TRBD1 (5 bases). CDR3: CASSLGQLYNEQFF. The DNA for the CDR3 is TGCGCCAGCAGCTTGGGACAGTTATACAATGAGCAGTTCTTC.